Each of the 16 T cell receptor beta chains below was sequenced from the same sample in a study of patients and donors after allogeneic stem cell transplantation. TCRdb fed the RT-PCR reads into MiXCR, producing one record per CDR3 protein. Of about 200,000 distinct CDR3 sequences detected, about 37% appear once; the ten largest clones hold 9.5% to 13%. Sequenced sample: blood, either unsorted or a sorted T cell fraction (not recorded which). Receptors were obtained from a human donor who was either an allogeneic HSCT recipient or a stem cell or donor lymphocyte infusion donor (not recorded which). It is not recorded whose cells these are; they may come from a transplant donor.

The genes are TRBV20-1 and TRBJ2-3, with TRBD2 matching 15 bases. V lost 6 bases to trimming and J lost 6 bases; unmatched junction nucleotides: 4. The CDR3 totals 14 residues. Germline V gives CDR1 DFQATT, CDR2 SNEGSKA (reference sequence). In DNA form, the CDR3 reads TGCAGTGCCAGGACTAGCGGGGGGGCTGATACGCAGTATTTT. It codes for CSARTSGGADTQYF.

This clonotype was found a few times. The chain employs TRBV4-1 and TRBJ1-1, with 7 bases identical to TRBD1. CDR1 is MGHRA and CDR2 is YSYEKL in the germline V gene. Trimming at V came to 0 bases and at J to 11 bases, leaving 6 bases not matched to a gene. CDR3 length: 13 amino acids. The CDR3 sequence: CASSQDGGQAAFF. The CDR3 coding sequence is TGCGCCAGCAGCCAAGACGGAGGACAGGCGGCTTTCTTT.

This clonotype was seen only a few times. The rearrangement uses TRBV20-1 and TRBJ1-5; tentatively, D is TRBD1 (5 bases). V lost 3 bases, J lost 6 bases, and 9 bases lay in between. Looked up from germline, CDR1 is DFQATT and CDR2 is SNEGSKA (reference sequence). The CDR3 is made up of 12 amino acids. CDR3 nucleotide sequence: TGCAGTGCTAGCGAAGGGACTCAGCCCCAGCATTTT. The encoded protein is CSASEGTQPQHF.

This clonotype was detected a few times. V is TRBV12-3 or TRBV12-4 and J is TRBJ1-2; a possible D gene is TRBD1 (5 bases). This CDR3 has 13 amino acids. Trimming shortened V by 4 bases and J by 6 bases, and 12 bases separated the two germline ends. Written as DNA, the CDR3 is TGTGCCAGCAGTTACGGGACCGGTGATGGCTACACCTTC. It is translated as CASSYGTGDGYTF.

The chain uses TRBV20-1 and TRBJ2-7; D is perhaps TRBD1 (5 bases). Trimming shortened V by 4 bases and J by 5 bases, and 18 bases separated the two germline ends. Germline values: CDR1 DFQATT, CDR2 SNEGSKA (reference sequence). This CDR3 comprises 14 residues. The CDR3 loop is CSAIPGPLGDEQYF. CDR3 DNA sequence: TGCAGTGCTATCCCAGGGCCGTTGGGCGACGAGCAGTACTTC.

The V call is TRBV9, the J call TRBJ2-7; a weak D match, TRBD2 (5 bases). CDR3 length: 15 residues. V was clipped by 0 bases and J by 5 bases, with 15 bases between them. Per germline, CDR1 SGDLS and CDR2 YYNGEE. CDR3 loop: CASSVGSSWGDEQYF. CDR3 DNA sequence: TGTGCCAGCAGCGTAGGAAGCTCTTGGGGAGACGAGCAGTACTTC.

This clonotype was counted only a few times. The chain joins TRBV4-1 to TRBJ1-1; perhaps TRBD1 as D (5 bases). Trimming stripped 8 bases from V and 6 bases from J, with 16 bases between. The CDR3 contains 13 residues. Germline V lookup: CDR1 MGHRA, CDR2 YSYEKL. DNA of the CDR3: TGCGCCAGCCGAGGGACCGCAACGGCTGAAGCTTTCTTT. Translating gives CASRGTATAEAFF.

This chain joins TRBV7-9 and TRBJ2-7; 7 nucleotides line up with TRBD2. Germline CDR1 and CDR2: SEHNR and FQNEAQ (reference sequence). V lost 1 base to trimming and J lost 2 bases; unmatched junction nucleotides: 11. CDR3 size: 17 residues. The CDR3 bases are TGTGCCAGCAGCTTAGAGGGTGGCGGGGGAATCCCCTACGAGCAGTACTTC. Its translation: CASSLEGGGGIPYEQYF.

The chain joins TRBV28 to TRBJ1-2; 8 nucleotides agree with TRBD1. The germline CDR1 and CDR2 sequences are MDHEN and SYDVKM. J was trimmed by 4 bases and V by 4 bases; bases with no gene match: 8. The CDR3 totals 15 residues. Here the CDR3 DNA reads TGTGCCAGCAGTTCCCCGGGACAGGAATTCTATGGCTACACCTTC. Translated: CASSSPGQEFYGYTF.

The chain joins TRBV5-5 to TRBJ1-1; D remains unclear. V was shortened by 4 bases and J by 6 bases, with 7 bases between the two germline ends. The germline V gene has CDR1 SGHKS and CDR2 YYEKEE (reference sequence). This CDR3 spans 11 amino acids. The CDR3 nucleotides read TGTGCCAGCAGCGTATTCGCTGAAGCTTTCTTT. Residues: CASSVFAEAFF.

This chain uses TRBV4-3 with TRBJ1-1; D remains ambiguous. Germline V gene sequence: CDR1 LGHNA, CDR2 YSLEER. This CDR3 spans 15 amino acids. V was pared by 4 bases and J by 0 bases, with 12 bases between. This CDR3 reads CASSRNRRVNTEAFF. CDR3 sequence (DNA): TGCGCCAGCAGCCGAAACCGGCGGGTGAACACTGAAGCTTTCTTT.

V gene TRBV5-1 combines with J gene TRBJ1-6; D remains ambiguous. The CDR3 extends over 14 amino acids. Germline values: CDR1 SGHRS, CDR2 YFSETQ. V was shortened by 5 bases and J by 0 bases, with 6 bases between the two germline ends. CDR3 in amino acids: CASRTTSYNSPLHF. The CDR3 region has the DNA TGCGCCAGCAGGACAACCTCCTATAATTCACCCCTCCACTTT.

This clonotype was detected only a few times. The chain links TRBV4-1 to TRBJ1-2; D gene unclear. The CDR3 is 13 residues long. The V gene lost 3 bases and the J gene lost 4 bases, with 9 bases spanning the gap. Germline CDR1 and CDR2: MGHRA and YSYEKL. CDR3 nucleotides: TGCGCCAGCAGCCAGTACCCGGCCTATGGCTACACCTTC. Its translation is CASSQYPAYGYTF.

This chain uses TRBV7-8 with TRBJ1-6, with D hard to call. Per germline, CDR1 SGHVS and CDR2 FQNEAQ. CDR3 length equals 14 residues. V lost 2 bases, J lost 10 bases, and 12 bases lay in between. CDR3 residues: CASSLRLLESPLHF. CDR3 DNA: TGTGCCAGCAGCTTAAGGCTCCTTGAGTCACCCCTCCACTTT.

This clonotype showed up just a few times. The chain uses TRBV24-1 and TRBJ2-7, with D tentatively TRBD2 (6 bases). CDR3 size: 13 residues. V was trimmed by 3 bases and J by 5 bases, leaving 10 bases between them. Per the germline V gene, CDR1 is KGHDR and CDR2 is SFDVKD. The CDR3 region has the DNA TGTGCCACCAGTGATCCTGGGAGGCACGAGCAGTACTTC. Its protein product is CATSDPGRHEQYF.

The CDR3 reads CASSYSLGQQSYEQYF. As DNA, the CDR3 is TGTGCCAGCAGTTACTCTCTGGGACAGCAATCCTACGAGCAGTACTTC. J is TRBJ2-7 and V is TRBV6-6; 7 bases agree with TRBD1. The V gene end was trimmed by 0 bases and the J gene end by 1 base; junction bases not matched to a gene: 6. The CDR3 totals 16 residues. CDR1 and CDR2 (germline): MNHNY, SVGAGI (reference sequence).